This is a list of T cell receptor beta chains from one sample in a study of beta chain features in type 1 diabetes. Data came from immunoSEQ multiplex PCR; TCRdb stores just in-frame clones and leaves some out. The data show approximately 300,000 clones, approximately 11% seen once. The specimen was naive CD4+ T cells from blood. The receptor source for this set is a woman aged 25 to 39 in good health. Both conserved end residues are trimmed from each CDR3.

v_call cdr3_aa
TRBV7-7 ASSQTSDPGGELF
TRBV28 ASSFRPRGGNEKLF
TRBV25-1 ASSDRGPTGELF
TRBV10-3 AIGTGYEQY
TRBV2 ASSELAGYT
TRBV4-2 ASSQDWQGSGYEQY
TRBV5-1 ASSVVPGTGEETQY
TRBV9 ASSARTGTETQY
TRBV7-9 ASHLAGGMDEQF
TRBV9 ASSVSGSYT
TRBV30 AWSVGQGANYGYT
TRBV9 ASSVGASGKDETQY
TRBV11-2 ASSTGLVSYNEQF
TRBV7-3 ASSLSSIELNEQF
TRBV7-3 ASSQGQPSGNTQY
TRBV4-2 ASSQEGHKQETQY
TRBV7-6 ASSPPFNEQF
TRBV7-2 ASSPWTGETYEQY
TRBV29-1 SATPSTPDTEAF
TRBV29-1 SVAGSGQPQH
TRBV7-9 ASSLMQQAQF
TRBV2 ASRGPGQPDYEQY
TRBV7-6 ASSLLGANVLT
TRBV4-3 ASSQEGTGTEQY